Only one count was recorded for the clone carrying this T cell receptor beta chain. The CDR3 contains 16 residues. Germline CDR1 reads SGHRS; CDR2 reads YFSETQ. Trimming at V came to 4 bases and at J to 3 bases, leaving 11 bases not matched to a gene. This entry is derived from a study of blood T cell repertoires in COVID-19. Per the original data handling: It was from reference gene primer amplification that nucleated cell counts were estimated. The assay was immunoSEQ multiplex PCR, and TCRdb's table has in-frame clones only and misses some. For V, J and clone size, that table is used; D and trimming come from the DNA. The table lists roughly 130,000 clones, around 85% of them singletons.

Sequencing was carried out using peripheral blood. The source is a woman of 80 years or more with acute or convalescent COVID-19. The chain employs TRBV5-1 and TRBJ2-5, with 8 bases identical to TRBD1. CDR3 in amino acids: CASSKNGPGGKETQYF. The CDR3 region has the DNA TGCGCCAGCAGCAAAAACGGGCCAGGGGGCAAAGAGACCCAGTACTTC.